This is a list of T cell receptor beta chains from one sample in a study of shared clonotypes between healthy human individuals. Assay used: immunoSEQ multiplex PCR; TCRdb lists only in-frame clones, some missing. The data contain 2.3 million or so clones, approximately 95% of them singletons. Sequencing was carried out using naive CD4+ T cells from PBMCs. The receptors were gathered from a young man in good health. Some clones in this sample may be carry-over from other donors' samples. CDR3s include the opening cysteine and the closing phenylalanine or tryptophan. A D gene is named only where the DNA matches it firmly. Some rows mark clone size as missing; the rest say once, few, many or name a class of expanded clone.

D gene	CDR3 length	clone size	J gene	V gene	CDR3 protein	CDR3 DNA
.	14	.	TRBJ2-1	TRBV7-9	CASGDKKYYNEQFF	TGTGCCAGCGGAGACAAGAAATACTACAATGAGCAGTTCTTC
.	18	.	TRBJ2-6	TRBV5-4	CASSLLWADMAGANVLTF	TGTGCCAGCAGCTTGCTCTGGGCTGACATGGCTGGGGCCAACGTCCTGACTTTC
TRBD2	14	.	TRBJ2-1	TRBV7-2	CASSWLAGVDEQFF	TGTGCCAGCAGCTGGCTAGCGGGAGTCGATGAGCAGTTCTTC
.	14	.	TRBJ1-1	TRBV6-1	CASSVRRGNTEAFF	TGTGCCAGCAGTGTTCGCAGGGGGAACACTGAAGCTTTCTTT
.	11	few	TRBJ1-1	TRBV25-1	CASSRGREAFF	TGTGCCAGCAGCCGAGGGAGGGAAGCTTTCTTT
.	15	.	TRBJ2-6	TRBV7-8	CASSQQGSGANVLTF	TGTGCCAGCAGTCAACAGGGATCTGGGGCCAACGTCCTGACTTTC
.	13	.	TRBJ2-7	TRBV2	CASSEFRGDEQYF	TGTGCCAGCAGTGAATTCAGGGGGGACGAGCAGTACTTC
.	18	.	TRBJ2-3	TRBV19	CASSPKDGGLGSTDTQYF	TGTGCCAGTAGTCCTAAGGACGGCGGCCTCGGCAGCACAGATACGCAGTATTTT
.	14	once	TRBJ2-7	TRBV5-6	CASSLRGPPYEQYF	TGTGCCAGCAGCCTCCGGGGCCCCCCCTACGAGCAGTACTTC
.	14	.	TRBJ2-2	TRBV5-4	CASSVRGGAGELFF	TGTGCCAGCAGCGTCAGGGGAGGCGCCGGGGAGCTGTTTTTT
TRBD1	15	.	TRBJ2-5	TRBV4-3	CASSQDARGMETQYF	TGCGCCAGCAGCCAAGATGCCAGGGGGATGGAGACCCAGTACTTC
.	15	.	TRBJ2-7	TRBV10-3	CAIRTSGTGSYEQYF	TGTGCCATCAGAACTTCCGGGACCGGCTCCTACGAGCAGTACTTC
TRBD1	15	.	TRBJ1-2	TRBV7-8	CASRPDRGANYGYTF	TGTGCCAGCAGGCCCGACAGGGGGGCCAACTATGGCTACACCTTC
.	14	.	TRBJ1-3	TRBV19	CASSAGRAGNTIYF	TGTGCCAGTAGTGCCGGGAGGGCTGGAAACACCATATATTTT
TRBD1	15	.	TRBJ2-5	TRBV6-5	CASSFLDRVQETQYF	TGTGCCAGCAGTTTCCTGGACAGGGTACAAGAGACCCAGTACTTC
TRBD2	16	once	TRBJ2-7	TRBV7-2	CASSHRGLAGGYEQYF	TGTGCCAGCAGCCACCGGGGACTAGCGGGAGGGTACGAGCAGTACTTC
.	16	once	TRBJ2-2	TRBV6-5	CASSYYDSVLTGELFF	TGTGCCAGCAGTTACTACGACAGCGTGCTCACCGGGGAGCTGTTTTTT
.	16	once	TRBJ2-1	TRBV9	CASSVGVGSSYNEQFF	TGTGCCAGCAGCGTAGGGGTAGGGAGCTCCTACAATGAGCAGTTCTTC
TRBD1	14	.	TRBJ1-5	TRBV6-1	CASSGAGGHQPQHF	TGTGCCAGCAGTGGGGCAGGGGGGCATCAGCCCCAGCATTTT
.	13	.	TRBJ2-1	TRBV6-1	CASSVTTYNEQFF	TGTGCCAGCAGTGTAACAACGTACAATGAGCAGTTCTTC
TRBD2	15	once	TRBJ2-3	TRBV27	CASSLASGGVDTQYF	TGTGCCAGCAGTTTAGCTAGCGGGGGAGTGGATACGCAGTATTTT
.	13	.	TRBJ1-4	TRBV6-5	CATSLVTNEKLFF	TGTGCCACCTCTTTAGTGACTAATGAAAAACTGTTTTTT